These T cell receptor beta chains were read from a single sample in a study of blood T cell repertoires in COVID-19. Data came from immunoSEQ multiplex PCR; TCRdb stores just in-frame clones and leaves some out. This table has around 180,000 clones, 80% to 90% appearing once. Sequencing was carried out using peripheral blood. Receptor source: a human donor with active or convalescent COVID-19. The donor label of this sample is uncertain. Each CDR3 is given with its conserved first and last residue. D genes are given only for firm matches. Size is stated for part of the rows, as once, few or many counts, or as a class when the clone is expanded.

clone_size j_call v_call d_call cdr3_nt cdr3_aa
NA TRBJ1-2 TRBV5-1 NA TGCGCCAGCAGCCACACCCCCGACTACACCTTC CASSHTPDYTF
few TRBJ1-1 TRBV10-3 NA TGTGCCATCAGTGATACGACCCGCGGCACTGAAGCTTTCTTT CAISDTTRGTEAFF
NA TRBJ2-7 TRBV5-1 TRBD2 TGCGCCAGCAGCTTGGTGGGACTAGCGGGAGGAAACGAGCAGTACTTC CASSLVGLAGGNEQYF
NA TRBJ1-4 TRBV28 NA TGTGCCAGCAGTTCTCGTACGTTCGGTGAAAAACTGTTTTTT CASSSRTFGEKLFF
NA TRBJ1-5 TRBV7-2 NA TGTGCCAGCAGCCTACCGGGTCGGAGTCAGCCCCAGCATTTT CASSLPGRSQPQHF
few TRBJ1-1 TRBV6-2/TRBV6-3 NA TGTGCCAGCAGTTACACTTGGTCAGGGGTCTACACTGAAGCTTTCTTT CASSYTWSGVYTEAFF
once TRBJ1-6 TRBV28 NA TGTGCCAGCAGTTTCGGGTGGAGCTCCTATAATTCACCCCTCCACTTT CASSFGWSSYNSPLHF
NA TRBJ2-5 TRBV5-4 NA TGTGCCAGCAGCGGGCGGGTAGCCGGGGAGACCCAGTACTTC CASSGRVAGETQYF
NA TRBJ1-6 TRBV19 NA TGTGCCAGTAGTATGTTCGCGGCCGGTTCACCCCTCCACTTT CASSMFAAGSPLHF
NA TRBJ1-2 TRBV11-1 TRBD1 TGTGCCAGCAGGGGACAGGCCTATGGCTACACCTTC CASRGQAYGYTF
NA TRBJ2-1 TRBV11-3 TRBD2 TGTGCCAGCAGCTTCCTAGCGGGAGGTTTCGATGAGCAGTTCTTC CASSFLAGGFDEQFF
few TRBJ2-3 TRBV27 NA TGTGCCAGCAGTTTTCAGGTTCCCACAGATACGCAGTATTTT CASSFQVPTDTQYF
NA TRBJ2-1 TRBV28 TRBD1 TGTGCCAGCAATAAACCGGGACAGGGTCACAATGAGCAGTTCTTC CASNKPGQGHNEQFF
NA TRBJ2-2 TRBV6-5 TRBD1 TGTGCCAGCAGTCACGAGACAGGGTCTACCGGGGAGCTGTTTTTT CASSHETGSTGELFF
NA TRBJ2-2 TRBV5-1 TRBD1 TGCGCCAGCGGAGAAGGGGGCGTGAACACCGGGGAGCTGTTTTTT CASGEGGVNTGELFF
NA TRBJ2-7 TRBV18 TRBD1 TGTGCCAACACGCAGCGGGACAGGGACGAGCAGTACTTC CANTQRDRDEQYF
NA TRBJ2-3 TRBV24-1 NA TGTGCCACCAGTGTGGGGGGGGCTCTGACAGATACGCAGTATTTT CATSVGGALTDTQYF
NA TRBJ2-1 TRBV18 TRBD2 TGTGCCAGCTCACCACCATCGGGACTAGCGGGAGCTGGCGATGAGCAGTTCTTC CASSPPSGLAGAGDEQFF
few TRBJ1-1 TRBV5-1 TRBD1 TGCGCCAGCAGCTTGGCCGGGGACAGGGGGACTGAAGCTTTCTTT CASSLAGDRGTEAFF
once TRBJ2-6 TRBV10-2 NA TGCGCCAGCCTACCGTACAGGGATAACGGGGCCAACGTCCTGACTTTC CASLPYRDNGANVLTF
once TRBJ2-5 TRBV11-3 TRBD1 TGTGCCAGCAGCTTAGGGGGACAGGACCAAGAGACCCAGTACTTC CASSLGGQDQETQYF
NA TRBJ1-5 TRBV6-2/TRBV6-3 TRBD1 TGTGCCAGCAGTCGCGGACAGGAGGGTTATCAGCCCCAGCATTTT CASSRGQEGYQPQHF
NA TRBJ2-1 TRBV7-6 TRBD1 TGTGCCAGCAGCTTTGGGACAGGGATGTACAATGAGCAGTTCTTC CASSFGTGMYNEQFF
NA TRBJ2-7 TRBV10-1 TRBD1 TGCGCCAGCAGTGGGACAGGGGGCAACGAGCAGTACTTC CASSGTGGNEQYF
NA TRBJ1-4 TRBV9 NA TGTGCCAGCAGCGTAGCGGTGGGGAGGGTCGGTGAAAAACTGTTTTTT CASSVAVGRVGEKLFF
NA TRBJ2-7 TRBV4-1 NA TGCGCCAGCAGCCAGACAGGTAAACAGTACTTC CASSQTGKQYF
few TRBJ2-2 TRBV10-3 TRBD1 TGTGCCATCAATCCGACAGGGGCGAACACCGGGGAGCTGTTTTTT CAINPTGANTGELFF
NA TRBJ2-2 TRBV5-1 NA TGCGCCAGCAGCTTGGAAGCCGTAAACACCGGGGAGCTGTTTTTT CASSLEAVNTGELFF
once TRBJ2-1 TRBV6-4 TRBD2 TGTGCCAGCAGTGACTCACCTAGCGGGGGATACAATGAGCAGTTCTTC CASSDSPSGGYNEQFF
NA TRBJ2-2 TRBV5-1 TRBD1 TGCGCCAGCAGCTTGAGGGGGACAGGGACCTACACCGGGGAGCTGTTTTTT CASSLRGTGTYTGELFF
NA TRBJ2-5 TRBV2 NA TGTGCCAGCAGCAGCGGAGAGACCCAGTACTTC CASSSGETQYF
many TRBJ2-7 TRBV7-9 TRBD2 TGTGCCAGCAGCCTACTAGCGGGGACCTACGAGCAGTACTTC CASSLLAGTYEQYF
NA TRBJ1-4 TRBV24-1 TRBD1 TGTGCCACCAGTGACGAGACAGGGGGTAATGAAAAACTGTTTTTT CATSDETGGNEKLFF
NA TRBJ1-5 TRBV9 NA TGTGCCAGCAGCGTAGAAGGAGGCTACAATCAGCCCCAGCATTTT CASSVEGGYNQPQHF
NA TRBJ2-5 TRBV24-1 NA TGTGCCACCAGTGATTTACCAGGACGGGGGGAGACCCAGTACTTC CATSDLPGRGETQYF
NA TRBJ2-2 TRBV14 NA TGTGCCAGCAGGTCGGGACTTCCAAACACCGGGGAGCTGTTTTTT CASRSGLPNTGELFF
NA TRBJ2-7 TRBV30 NA TGTGCCTGGAGTGTATGGTTGGTGAACAGCGAGCAGTACTTC CAWSVWLVNSEQYF
NA TRBJ1-2 TRBV3-1/TRBV3-2 NA TGTGCCAGCAGCCAATTTAGGGAGGCTGGCTACACCTTC CASSQFREAGYTF
NA TRBJ1-2 TRBV21-1 NA TGTGCCAGCAGCGAAGCGCACCCCCTACGGGACTATGGCTACACCTTC CASSEAHPLRDYGYTF
few TRBJ2-7 TRBV7-9 NA TGTGCCAGCAGCTTAGTATGGGGGAGGTCCTACGAGCAGTACTTC CASSLVWGRSYEQYF
NA TRBJ2-2 TRBV4-2 NA TGTGCCAGCAGCCCGTCCGGCCCGAGGACCGGGGAGCTGTTTTTT CASSPSGPRTGELFF
NA TRBJ1-2 TRBV3-1/TRBV3-2 TRBD1 TGTGCCAGCATCTTAGGGACAGTCGGCTACACCTTC CASILGTVGYTF
NA TRBJ1-2 TRBV24-1 NA TGTGCCACCAGTGCACATGGAGGCTATGGCTACACCTTC CATSAHGGYGYTF
NA TRBJ1-6 TRBV3-1/TRBV3-2 NA TGTGCCAGCAGCCAAGCGGTGGGGGGGAATTCACCCCTCCACTTT CASSQAVGGNSPLHF
NA TRBJ2-3 TRBV5-1 TRBD2 TGCGCCAGCAGCTATAGCGGGAGCGCAGATACGCAGTATTTT CASSYSGSADTQYF
NA TRBJ2-6 TRBV7-3 NA TGTGCCAGCAGCTTAACCAGGGCTGGGGCCAACGTCCTGACTTTC CASSLTRAGANVLTF
NA TRBJ1-1 TRBV2 TRBD1 TGTGCCAGCAAGGGGGCCAGGGGAAGAGGAACTGAAGCTTTCTTT CASKGARGRGTEAFF
NA TRBJ2-7 TRBV11-2 TRBD2 TGTGCCAGCAGCTTAAACCCCCGGGGGGGTGAGCAGTACTTC CASSLNPRGGEQYF
NA TRBJ1-3 TRBV5-1 TRBD1 TGCGCCAGCAGCTTCAACCCGGGACAGATGGGAAACACCATATATTTT CASSFNPGQMGNTIYF
NA TRBJ2-5 TRBV7-9 NA TGTGCCAGCAGCCCGCTGGCGACCCAGTACTTC CASSPLATQYF
NA TRBJ2-2 TRBV6-6 TRBD1 TGTGCCAGCAGTACCTCCGGACAGGGCGGCACCGGGGAGCTGTTTTTT CASSTSGQGGTGELFF
once TRBJ2-5 TRBV9 TRBD2 TGTGCCAGCAGCGGGTGGAGCGGGGGGGCAAAATCGCAAGAGACCCAGTACTTC CASSGWSGGAKSQETQYF